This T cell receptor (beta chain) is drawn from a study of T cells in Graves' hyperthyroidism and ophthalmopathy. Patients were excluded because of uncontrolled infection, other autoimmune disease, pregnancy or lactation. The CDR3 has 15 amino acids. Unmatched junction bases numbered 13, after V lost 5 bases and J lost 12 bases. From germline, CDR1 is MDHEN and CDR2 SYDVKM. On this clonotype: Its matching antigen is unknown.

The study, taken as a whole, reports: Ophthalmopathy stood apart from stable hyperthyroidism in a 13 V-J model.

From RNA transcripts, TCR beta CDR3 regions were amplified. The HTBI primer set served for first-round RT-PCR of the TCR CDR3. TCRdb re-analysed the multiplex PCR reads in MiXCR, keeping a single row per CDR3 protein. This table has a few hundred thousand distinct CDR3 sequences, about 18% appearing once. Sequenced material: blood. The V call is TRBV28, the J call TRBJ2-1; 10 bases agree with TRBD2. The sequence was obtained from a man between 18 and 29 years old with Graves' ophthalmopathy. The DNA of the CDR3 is TGTGCCAGCAGTGACCCGGGACTAGCGACGATCCGGCAGTTCTTC. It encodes CASSDPGLATIRQFF.